This T cell receptor beta chain was retrieved from a study of OX40 agonist ivuxolimab in advanced cancers. Whole-study context: Ivuxolimab is a fully human IgG2 antibody that activates OX40 (CD134). Dose-escalation subjects each had hepatocellular carcinoma, melanoma, renal cell or head and neck cancer.

Data came from immunoSEQ multiplex PCR; TCRdb stores just in-frame clones and leaves some out. The repertoire holds tens of thousands of clones, with about 89% as singletons. Comments on this clone: The antigen is undetermined.

Whole-study results and caveats: Among expanded peripheral T cells, antigen specificity went undetermined.

The CDR3 totals 15 residues. Trimming cost V 6 bases and J 3 bases, with 15 bases left between them. Germline V lookup: CDR1 MNHEY, CDR2 SMNVEV (reference sequence). This chain connects TRBV27 to TRBJ2-1; TRBD2 is a possible D gene (6 bases). The input for sequencing was CD4+ or CD8+ T cells sorted from blood, taken in a trial of the OX40 agonist ivuxolimab. This TCR was sampled from an adult with an advanced solid tumor such as melanoma, head and neck, liver or kidney cancer. As DNA, the CDR3 is TGTGCCAGCAGCCCCCGCGGGGCACTCTACAATGAGCAGTTCTTC. Translated: CASSPRGALYNEQFF.